This TCR beta chain was found in a study of a mutant IDH1 vaccine in newly diagnosed glioma. Noted time point: week 47, end of study. Doses of 300 ug of mutant IDH1 20-mer peptide were given with topical imiquimod. The CDR3 spans 19 residues. Trimming shortened V by 0 bases and J by 4 bases, and 21 bases separated the two germline ends. Germline values: CDR1 SGHVS, CDR2 FQNEAQ. The method was immunoSEQ multiplex PCR; TCRdb's version includes in-frame clones alone and lacks a portion of them. The data show some 62,000 clones, 75% to 90% seen once. Regarding this clone: The target antigen is unknown.

V gene TRBV7-8 combines with J gene TRBJ2-2; possibly TRBD1 or TRBD2 for D (7 bases each). The input for sequencing was PBMCs, taken from a glioma patient whose treatment included an IDH1 peptide vaccine. The receptor's source is a man aged 25-40 years with glioma. This chain's CDR3 is CASSLAMGDRAGVTGELFF. In DNA, the CDR3 is TGTGCCAGCAGCTTAGCAATGGGCGACAGGGCGGGGGTCACCGGGGAGCTGTTTTTT.